This TCR beta chain was identified in a study of blood T cell repertoires in COVID-19. The wider study: Researchers got acute and convalescent COVID-19 samples from the United States, Italy and Spain. T cells, B-cell-depleted T cells, or PBMCs provided the cDNA or gDNA that served as material.

TCRdb's copy holds only in-frame clones and misses some; the assay was immunoSEQ multiplex PCR. The sample contains approximately 150,000 clones, roughly 84% of which appear only once. The V and J ends lost 0 bases and 1 base respectively, with 7 bases between them. CDR3 length equals 15 residues. Germline-derived CDR1 and CDR2 are KGHDR and SFDVKD. The sequence derives from a woman in her sixties with acute or convalescent COVID-19. This chain joins TRBV24-1 and TRBJ2-3; D perhaps matches TRBD2 (6 bases). Material: peripheral blood. CDR3 amino acids: CATSDLSGGTDTQYF. CDR3 nucleotide sequence: TGTGCCACCAGTGATTTGTCGGGAGGCACAGATACGCAGTATTTT.